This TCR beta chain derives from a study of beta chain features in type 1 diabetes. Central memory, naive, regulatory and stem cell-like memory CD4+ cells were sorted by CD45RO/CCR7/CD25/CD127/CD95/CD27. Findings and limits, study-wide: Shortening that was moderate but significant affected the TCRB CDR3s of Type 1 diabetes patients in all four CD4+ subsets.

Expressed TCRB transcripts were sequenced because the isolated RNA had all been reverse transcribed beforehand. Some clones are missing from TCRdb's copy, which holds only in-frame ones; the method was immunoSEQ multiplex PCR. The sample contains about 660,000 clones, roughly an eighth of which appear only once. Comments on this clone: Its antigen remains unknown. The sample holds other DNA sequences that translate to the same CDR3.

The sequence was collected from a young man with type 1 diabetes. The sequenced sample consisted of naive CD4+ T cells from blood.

The DNA for the CDR3 is TGTGCCAGCAGCGTAACGAGCTCTGGAAACACCATATATTTT. It codes for CASSVTSSGNTIYF. The rearrangement joins TRBV9 to TRBJ1-3; D is ambiguous. This CDR3 region has 14 residues. CDR1 and CDR2 from the germline V gene are SGDLS and YYNGEE. The ends were cut back, 1 base at V and 0 bases at J, with 5 bases in the middle.